These 13 T cell receptor beta chains were sequenced from one sample in a study of cytomegalovirus exposure and HLA in healthy donors. PCR involved 60 Vbeta and 13 Jbeta primers. Sequencing used immunoSEQ multiplex PCR; TCRdb keeps in-frame clones, though not all of them. This table has 150,000 or so clones, approximately 84% appearing once. The sequencing sample was made of PBMCs. The receptors stem from a man aged 30 to 39 in good health and CMV-seropositive.

The chain employs TRBV16 and TRBJ1-3; D might be TRBD1 (6 bases). CDR1 is KGHSY and CDR2 is FQNENV in the germline V gene. The germline V and J ends were trimmed by 0 bases and 4 bases, with 10 bases remaining between them. The CDR3 is 15 residues long. DNA for the CDR3: TGTGCCAGCAGCCAATCTAGGGGGTCCGGAAACACCATATATTTT. This gives the protein CASSQSRGSGNTIYF.

In its sample, this clone was seen once. The chain has TRBV4-1 and TRBJ2-7, with a possible D match to TRBD2 (5 bases). Germline CDR1 reads MGHRA; CDR2 reads YSYEKL. There are 13 residues in the CDR3. With 5 bases removed from V and 0 bases from J, the gap between germline ends came to 8 bases. DNA for the CDR3: TGCGCCAGCAGCGGGGAGAACTCCTACGAGCAGTACTTC. As protein: CASSGENSYEQYF.

With respect to this clone: At one end the junction does not follow the germline gene, possibly because of a read error. V gene TRBV7-7 combines with J gene TRBJ2-5; 9 bases match TRBD2. The CDR3 is 15 amino acids. The V gene's germline CDR1 is SSHAT and CDR2 FNYEAQ (reference sequence). As DNA, the CDR3 is TGTGCTAGCAGCTTACGGCTAGCGGGGATAGAGACCCAGTACTTC. As protein: CASSLRLAGIETQYF.

This sequence joins TRBV5-8 and TRBJ1-5; perhaps TRBD1 as D (5 bases). The ends were cut back, 4 bases at V and 0 bases at J, with 8 bases in the middle. CDR3 size: 14 residues. Germline assignment: CDR1 SGHTS and CDR2 YDEGEE. CDR3 sequence (DNA): TGTGCCAGCAGCCCCGGGGGTAGCAATCAGCCCCAGCATTTT. Its translation: CASSPGGSNQPQHF. Together with reference TRBV5-8 and TRBJ1-5, the CDR3 gives the full variable domain: EAGVTQSPTHLIKTRGQQATLRCSPISGHTSVYWYQQALGLGLQFLLWYDEGEERNRGNFPPRFSGRQFPNYSSELNVNALELEDSALYLCASSPGGSNQPQHFGDGTRLSIL.

V gene TRBV27 combines with J gene TRBJ2-1, with a weak D call TRBD2 (6 bases). The CDR3 spans 13 residues. V was cut by 5 bases and J by 7 bases, with 12 bases left in between. The germline V gene has CDR1 MNHEY and CDR2 SMNVEV (reference sequence). CDR3 nucleotide sequence: TGTGCCAGCAGTCCCGTTGGAGGGAATGAGCAGTTCTTC. Amino acid sequence: CASSPVGGNEQFF.

This chain links TRBV4-1 with TRBJ1-1, with TRBD1 as a possible D gene (6 bases). This CDR3 is 17 amino acids long. Germline V gene lookup returns CDR1 MGHRA and CDR2 YSYEKL. V was clipped by 0 bases and J by 2 bases, with 16 bases between them. The DNA of the CDR3 is TGCGCCAGCAGCCAAGATAAATGGGCAGGGGTTAACACTGAAGCTTTCTTT. Protein product: CASSQDKWAGVNTEAFF.

This clone was observed a few times. V and J are TRBV2 and TRBJ1-1; maybe TRBD1 (6 bases). The CDR3 has 15 residues. With 6 bases removed from V and 1 base from J, the gap between germline ends came to 15 bases. Germline CDR1 is SNHLY and CDR2 is FYNNEI. CDR3 sequence: CASSASGTRNTEAFF. CDR3 nucleotide sequence: TGTGCCAGCAGCGCCTCCGGGACAAGGAACACTGAAGCTTTCTTT.

Only a few counts were recorded for this clone. The germline gene is not matched at one end of the junction; a read error may be the cause. The rearrangement joins TRBV5-5 to TRBJ1-4; D might be TRBD1 (5 bases). The CDR3 length is 17 residues. CDR1 and CDR2 from the germline V gene are SGHKS and YYEKEE (reference sequence). For the CDR3, the DNA is TGTGCCAGCACCTTGGGGTACAGGACATCAACTAATGAAAAACTGTTTTTT. As protein: CASTLGYRTSTNEKLFF.

This clone was seen once. V and J are TRBV28 and TRBJ1-5; TRBD1 matches 9 bases. The CDR3 has 15 amino acids. V shed 4 bases and J 0 bases; nucleotides not matched to a gene: 1. Per germline, CDR1 MDHEN and CDR2 SYDVKM. The DNA of the CDR3 is TGTGCCAGCAGTTGGGACAGGGCTAGCAATCAGCCCCAGCATTTT. Protein: CASSWDRASNQPQHF.

The chain uses TRBV29-1 and TRBJ2-3, with unresolved D. Trimming cost V 1 base and J 4 bases, with 6 bases left between them. The V gene's germline CDR1 is SQVTM and CDR2 ANQGSEA. The CDR3 runs 12 residues. CDR3 region: CSVEVTPDTQYF. The CDR3 DNA reads TGCAGCGTTGAAGTAACTCCAGATACGCAGTATTTT.

The CDR3: CASSTSSGEQFF. Written as DNA, the CDR3 is TGTGCCAGCAGCACCTCTAGTGGGGAGCAGTTCTTC. V usage is TRBV5-6 and J usage is TRBJ2-1; D is undetermined. Per germline, CDR1 SGHDT and CDR2 YYEEEE. V lost 4 bases to trimming and J lost 10 bases, with 12 bases between them. This CDR3 spans 12 amino acids. The variable domain in full, with the rest retrieved from reference TRBV5-6 and TRBJ2-1, is DAGVTQSPTHLIKTRGQQVTLRCSPKSGHDTVSWYQQALGQGPQFIFQYYEEEERQRGNFPDRFSGHQFPNYSSELNVNALLLGDSALYLCASSTSSGEQFFGPGTRLTVL.

This clone came up once. The chain couples TRBV29-1 to TRBJ1-2; 9 bases agree with TRBD1. Germline V gives CDR1 SQVTM, CDR2 ANQGSEA. The CDR3 sequence is 15 residues long. V was clipped by 3 bases and J by 5 bases; unmatched bases: 10. CDR3 loop: CSVDVGQGSGYGYTF. CDR3 nucleotide sequence: TGCAGCGTTGACGTGGGACAGGGATCGGGGTATGGCTACACCTTC.

V is TRBV21-1 and J is TRBJ1-4; the table assigns TRBD1, which was not confirmed against the DNA. TRBV21-1 is listed as a pseudogene. The CDR3 consists of 15 residues. The CDR3, as DNA: TGTGCCAGCAGCAAAGAAGGGACAGATCCGGAAAAACTGTTTTTT. Its protein product is CASSKEGTDPEKLFF.